Each of the 21 T cell receptor beta chains below was sequenced from the same sample in a study of lymphopenia after photon versus proton radiotherapy. Data came from immunoSEQ multiplex PCR; TCRdb stores just in-frame clones and leaves some out. The top ten clones hold around 2% of a sample with more than 45,000 clones, approximately 84% of them seen once. The sample here was peripheral blood, taken from a patient treated with proton-based radiotherapy. All receptors come from a man aged 60 to 69 with pancreatic cancer.

This rearrangement joins TRBV13 to TRBJ1-1; D uncertain. The germline V and J ends were trimmed by 5 bases and 5 bases, with 12 bases remaining between them. The CDR3 is 13 amino acids. Looked up from germline, CDR1 is PRHDT and CDR2 is FYEKMQ (reference sequence). CDR3 residues: CASSGVARTEAFF. The CDR3 DNA sequence: TGTGCCAGCAGCGGGGTGGCGAGGACTGAAGCTTTCTTT.

This clone occurred once. The chain uses TRBV7-2 and TRBJ2-7, with TRBD2 as a possible D gene (6 bases). Trimming cost V 5 bases and J 4 bases, with 18 bases left between them. The V gene's germline CDR1 is SGHTA and CDR2 FQGNSA. The CDR3 totals 15 residues. CDR3 nucleotide sequence: TGTGCCAGCAGCCCGGGACGGGGGAGCGGATACGAGCAGTACTTC. It is translated as CASSPGRGSGYEQYF.

The rearrangement links TRBV7-3 to TRBJ2-5; no clear D gene. The CDR3 covers 15 residues. Trimming shortened V by 5 bases and J by 1 base, and 14 bases separated the two germline ends. From germline, CDR1 is SGHTA and CDR2 FQGTGA. The CDR3 DNA reads TGTGCCAGCAGCCCAGCAGGTGGGCCCCAAGAGACCCAGTACTTC. As protein: CASSPAGGPQETQYF. The full variable domain, rest sourced from reference TRBV7-3 and TRBJ2-5, is GAGVSQTPSNKVTEKGKYVELRCDPISGHTALYWYRQSLGQGPEFLIYFQGTGAADDSGLPNDRFFAVRPEGSVSTLKIQRTERGDSAVYLCASSPAGGPQETQYFGPGTRLLVL.

V usage is TRBV11-3 and J usage is TRBJ2-3; D is uncertain. The CDR3 is 16 residues long. Germline V lookup: CDR1 SGHNT, CDR2 YENEEA. Between the trimmed V and J ends, which lost 1 base and 0 bases, there was a span of 11 bases. CDR3 amino acids: CASSLGFGGSTDTQYF. DNA for the CDR3: TGTGCCAGCAGCTTAGGATTCGGCGGAAGCACAGATACGCAGTATTTT.

The J gene is TRBJ2-2, the V gene TRBV4-2; perhaps TRBD2 as D (6 bases). CDR1 is LGHNA, CDR2 YNFKEQ, per germline. The CDR3 sequence is 16 residues long. Trimming pared 0 bases from V and 4 bases from J, leaving 12 bases between. Here the CDR3 DNA reads TGTGCCAGCAGCCAAGATCGGGAGCGGGCCACCGGGGAGCTGTTTTTT. This codes for CASSQDRERATGELFF.

The V and J genes are TRBV30 and TRBJ2-7, with D perhaps matching TRBD2 (5 bases). This CDR3 contains 15 residues. V lost 3 bases to trimming and J lost 3 bases, with 18 bases between them. The germline V gene encodes CDR1 GTSNPN and CDR2 SVGIG (reference sequence). CDR3 in DNA: TGTGCCTGGAGCCCCCAATCTAGCTTCGGCTACGAGCAGTACTTC. It encodes CAWSPQSSFGYEQYF. The full variable domain, completed using reference TRBV30 and TRBJ2-7, is SQTIHQWPATLVQPVGSPLSLECTVEGTSNPNLYWYRQAAGRGLQLLFYSVGIGQISSEVPQNLSASRPQDRQFILSSKKLLLSDSGFYLCAWSPQSSFGYEQYFGPGTRLTVT.

The V gene is TRBV5-1, the J gene TRBJ2-7; D is possibly TRBD1 (6 bases). Germline values: CDR1 SGHRS, CDR2 YFSETQ. The CDR3 spans 14 residues. V lost 1 base and J 3 bases, leaving 11 bases between the germline ends. The CDR3 DNA reads as TGCGCCAGCAGCTTGTTAAGCAGGGGCTACGAGCAGTACTTC. Protein sequence: CASSLLSRGYEQYF.

V and J are TRBV4-1 and TRBJ2-3; the D is unclear. This CDR3 has 12 amino acids. Germline CDR1 is MGHRA and CDR2 is YSYEKL. V dropped 4 bases and J dropped 5 bases, with 7 bases sitting between them. CDR3 region: CASSRVKDTQYF. The CDR3 DNA follows: TGCGCCAGCAGCCGGGTTAAAGATACGCAGTATTTT.

This chain connects TRBV5-1 to TRBJ1-2; D is uncertain. V lost 0 bases to trimming and J lost 4 bases, with 13 bases between them. The CDR3 consists of 15 residues. Germline V gene data show CDR1 as SGHRS and CDR2 as YFSETQ. The CDR3 DNA is TGCGCCAGCAGCTTGGAGTTCGGGGTCTCCTATGGCTACACCTTC. Encoded protein: CASSLEFGVSYGYTF.

This clone was picked up a small number of times. The V gene is TRBV11-3, the J gene TRBJ1-5, with TRBD1 identical over 7 bases. The ends lost 4 bases at V and 0 bases at J; junction bases unmatched: 6. The CDR3 covers 16 residues. Germline values: CDR1 SGHNT, CDR2 YENEEA. This CDR3 reads CASSSRDSYSNQPQHF. CDR3 coding DNA: TGTGCCAGCAGCTCCCGGGACAGCTATAGCAATCAGCCCCAGCATTTT.

The V and J genes are TRBV4-1 and TRBJ1-5; D is ambiguous. Germline V CDR1 and CDR2: MGHRA, YSYEKL. CDR3 size: 13 residues. V lost 0 bases and J 9 bases, leaving 9 bases between the germline ends. In DNA, the CDR3 is TGCGCCAGCAGCCAAGATATTGGGTGGCCCCAGCATTTT. Its protein is CASSQDIGWPQHF.

The genes are TRBV30 and TRBJ2-7; D remains ambiguous. Trimming took off 5 bases at V and 4 bases at J, with 9 bases between the two ends. The germline gives CDR1 GTSNPN, CDR2 SVGIG (reference sequence). This CDR3 spans 11 amino acids. The CDR3 sequence is CAWGLTYEQYF. CDR3 in DNA: TGTGCCTGGGGGTTAACGTACGAGCAGTACTTC.

CDR3 residues: CASSSLQDSGANVLTF. CDR3 bases: TGTGCCAGCAGCTCCCTCCAAGACTCTGGGGCCAACGTCCTGACTTTC. The rearrangement uses TRBV7-6 and TRBJ2-6; D is ambiguous. In germline, CDR1 is SGHVS, CDR2 FNYEAQ. Trimming stripped 4 bases from V and 0 bases from J, with 10 bases between. The CDR3 covers 16 residues.

The J gene is TRBJ2-7, the V gene TRBV14; D gene uncertain. The CDR3 is 15 residues long. From germline, CDR1 is SGHDN and CDR2 FVKESK. Trimming pared 1 base from V and 6 bases from J, leaving 16 bases between. The CDR3 reads CASSQVASWGSEQYF. CDR3 DNA sequence: TGTGCCAGCAGCCAAGTCGCTTCTTGGGGTTCCGAGCAGTACTTC.

The CDR3 DNA reads TGTGCCAGCAGTTTTTTGACTAGCGGGATCACAGATACGCAGTATTTT. Encoded protein: CASSFLTSGITDTQYF. The genes are TRBV27 and TRBJ2-3; 11 bases are a match to TRBD2. Germline-derived CDR1 and CDR2 are MNHEY and SMNVEV (reference sequence). Trimming took 3 bases from V and 2 from J; bases not matched to a gene: 4. This CDR3 has 16 amino acids.

The chain uses TRBV28 and TRBJ1-3, with a possible D match to TRBD1 (6 bases). Trimming left V 5 bases short and J 4 bases short, with 18 bases between. The CDR3 has 16 residues. Germline V gene sequence: CDR1 MDHEN, CDR2 SYDVKM. The CDR3 bases are TGTGCCAGCAGTACCCCCGCAGGGGCGGGAGGAAACACCATATATTTT. Protein sequence: CASSTPAGAGGNTIYF.

The genes are TRBV5-1 and TRBJ1-2; 10 bases map to TRBD1. This CDR3 region has 15 residues. The J segment lost 0 bases and the V segment lost 4 bases, leaving 3 bases of the junction unmatched. Germline V gene sequence: CDR1 SGHRS, CDR2 YFSETQ. This CDR3 is CASSPGQGANYGYTF. The CDR3 region has the DNA TGCGCCAGCAGCCCTGGACAGGGGGCTAACTATGGCTACACCTTC.

The chain employs TRBV6-4 and TRBJ2-2, with D possibly being TRBD2 (6 bases). Between the trimmed V and J ends, which lost 4 bases and 3 bases, there was a span of 15 bases. The CDR3 length is 16 residues. The germline V gene has CDR1 MRHNA and CDR2 SNTAGT. The CDR3 nucleotides are TGTGCCAGCAGTGTAAAGCCGGGAGTAGACACCGGGGAGCTGTTTTTT. It is translated as CASSVKPGVDTGELFF.

This CDR3 reads CASLRSQGERGYTF. CDR3 sequence (DNA): TGTGCCAGCCTTCGGTCACAGGGGGAACGTGGCTACACCTTC. The chain combines TRBV28 with TRBJ1-2, with 8 nucleotides matching TRBD1. Per germline, CDR1 MDHEN and CDR2 SYDVKM. This CDR3 region has 14 residues. The V and J ends lost 8 bases and 7 bases, in that order; junction bases with no gene match: 12.

This chain joins TRBV18 and TRBJ1-1; D ambiguous. V was clipped by 5 bases and J by 0 bases, with 4 bases between them. The CDR3 contains 12 residues. Germline values: CDR1 KGHSH, CDR2 LQKENI. Written as DNA, the CDR3 is TGTGCCAGCTCAAACATGAACACTGAAGCTTTCTTT. Amino acid sequence: CASSNMNTEAFF.

This clone was counted a single time. The rearrangement joins TRBV6-5 to TRBJ2-7; 10 bases match TRBD2. This CDR3 is 16 amino acids long. The ends lost 2 bases at V and 4 bases at J; junction bases unmatched: 8. Germline values: CDR1 MNHEY, CDR2 SVGAGI. The CDR3 DNA reads as TGTGCCAGCAGTTACCAACCCCTAGCGGGAGCGTACGAGCAGTACTTC. This encodes CASSYQPLAGAYEQYF.